This entry describes one TCR beta chain. Its target is not known. After removal of 5 bases from V and 3 bases from J, the junction contained 10 bases not matched to a gene. There are 16 residues in the CDR3. CDR1 is PRHDT, CDR2 FYEKMQ, per germline (reference sequence). Method: immunoSEQ multiplex PCR; TCRdb's copy keeps in-frame clones and lacks some. The profile shows 12,000 to 15,000 clones, approximately 76% of them singletons. This specimen comes from a study of radiotherapy plus CTLA-4 blockade in lung cancer. General study findings and limits: Response was reportedly best predicted by early blood T cell clone dynamics, with interferon-beta. Blood saw expansion of tumor-derived TCR clones after radiotherapy plus ipilimumab.

Chemo-refractory metastatic non-small-cell lung cancer patients were treated with focal radiation plus CTLA-4 blockade with ipilimumab. This TCR derives from a human donor with non-small cell lung cancer whose response to radiotherapy plus ipilimumab could not be evaluated. Material: peripheral blood, obtained from a patient treated with radiotherapy plus ipilimumab. The chain couples TRBV13 to TRBJ1-5; 7 nucleotides agree with TRBD1. This chain's CDR3 is CASSKSRDSVNQPQHF. CDR3 nucleotides: TGTGCCAGCAGCAAGTCCCGGGACAGCGTCAATCAGCCCCAGCATTTT. Based on the CDR3 plus reference TRBV13 and TRBJ1-5, the full variable domain is AAGVIQSPRHLIKEKRETATLKCYPIPRHDTVYWYQQGPGQDPQFLISFYEKMQSDKGSIPDRFSAQQFSDYHSELNMSSLELGDSALYFCASSKSRDSVNQPQHFGDGTRLSIL.